Shown below are 10 T cell receptor beta chains from a single sample sequenced in a study of cytomegalovirus exposure and HLA in healthy donors. Both 60 Vbeta primers and 13 Jbeta primers went into the PCR. Some clones are missing from TCRdb's copy, which holds only in-frame ones; the method was immunoSEQ multiplex PCR. The sample lists under 150,000 clones; around three quarters were seen once. What was sequenced was PBMCs. Every receptor here comes from a young man in good health and CMV-seronegative.

The rearrangement joins TRBV28 to TRBJ1-2, with D perhaps matching TRBD1 (5 bases). Trimming left V 6 bases short and J 0 bases short, with 20 bases between. The CDR3 has 17 amino acids. CDR1 MDHEN and CDR2 SYDVKM come from the germline V gene. The CDR3 DNA follows: TGTGCCAGCAGCCGAACCCTCCGACAGAGAACTAACTATGGCTACACCTTC. It encodes CASSRTLRQRTNYGYTF.

This clone was seen more than once but under ten times. The gene calls are TRBV30 and TRBJ1-3; D gene ambiguous. The CDR3 covers 13 residues. Germline CDR1 reads GTSNPN; CDR2 reads SVGIG (reference sequence). Deletions cut 1 base from V and 2 bases from J, with 6 bases between. For the CDR3, the DNA is TGTGCCTGGAGTGCTGGAGCTGGAAACACCATATATTTT. Translation gives CAWSAGAGNTIYF. The whole variable domain, filled in from reference TRBV30 and TRBJ1-3, reads SQTIHQWPATLVQPVGSPLSLECTVEGTSNPNLYWYRQAAGRGLQLLFYSVGIGQISSEVPQNLSASRPQDRQFILSSKKLLLSDSGFYLCAWSAGAGNTIYFGEGSWLTVV.

The V call is TRBV29-1, the J call TRBJ1-3; the D gene is possibly TRBD1 (5 bases). Germline V CDR1 and CDR2: SQVTM, ANQGSEA. The CDR3 spans 14 residues. Trimming stripped 3 bases from V and 0 bases from J, with 9 bases between. The CDR3 loop reads CSVDEDNSGNTIYF. The CDR3 DNA reads as TGCAGCGTTGATGAGGACAACTCTGGAAACACCATATATTTT. Drawing the rest from reference TRBV29-1 and TRBJ1-3, the complete variable domain is SAVISQKPSRDICQRGTSLTIQCQVDSQVTMMFWYRQQPGQSLTLIATANQGSEATYESGFVIDKFPISRPNLTFSTLTVSNMSPEDSSIYLCSVDEDNSGNTIYFGEGSWLTVV.

This sequence joins TRBV19 and TRBJ1-1; D may be TRBD1 (5 bases). The CDR3 is made up of 14 amino acids. Germline CDR1 reads LNHDA; CDR2 reads SQIVND (reference sequence). V was cut by 5 bases and J by 5 bases, with 15 bases left in between. DNA of the CDR3: TGTGCCAGTAGTCGTAGGCAGGGAGGAACTGAAGCTTTCTTT. Protein: CASSRRQGGTEAFF. Complete variable domain (other parts from reference TRBV19 and TRBJ1-1): DGGITQSPKYLFRKEGQNVTLSCEQNLNHDAMYWYRQDPGQGLRLIYYSQIVNDFQKGDIAEGYSVSREKKESFPLTVTSAQKNPTAFYLCASSRRQGGTEAFFGQGTRLTVV.

V usage is TRBV7-9 and J usage is TRBJ1-5, with D tentatively TRBD1 (6 bases). CDR3 length: 16 residues. The V and J ends lost 1 base and 6 bases respectively, with 16 bases between them. CDR1 and CDR2 (germline): SEHNR, FQNEAQ (reference sequence). CDR3 loop: CASSLDLGARSQPQHF. The CDR3, as DNA: TGTGCCAGCAGCTTAGATTTGGGGGCCCGGAGTCAGCCCCAGCATTTT.

This chain joins TRBV7-9 and TRBJ2-5; a weak D match, TRBD1 (5 bases). Trimming left V 2 bases short and J 5 bases short, with 9 bases between. Germline-derived CDR1 and CDR2 are SEHNR and FQNEAQ (reference sequence). CDR3 length equals 13 residues. The CDR3 nucleotides are TGTGCCAGCAGCTTATCCCAGGGTGAGACCCAGTACTTC. Protein product: CASSLSQGETQYF.

This clone was seen more than once but under ten times. The rearrangement links TRBV10-1 to TRBJ1-5, with TRBD1 matching 9 bases. With 6 bases clipped from V and 7 bases from J, the junction kept 10 bases outside the gene matches. The CDR3 consists of 15 residues. Germline loops: CDR1 WNHNN, CDR2 SYGVQD (reference sequence). In nucleotides, the CDR3 is TGCGCCAGCAGCTTGGGACAGGGAGTCATCCAGCCCCAGCATTTT. Residues: CASSLGQGVIQPQHF.

The chain combines TRBV27 with TRBJ2-1; 13 bases are a match to TRBD2. This CDR3 spans 16 amino acids. V dropped 6 bases and J dropped 9; count of bases not matched to a gene: 11. Germline V gene data show CDR1 as MNHEY and CDR2 as SMNVEV (reference sequence). The CDR3 nucleotides read TGTGCCAGCAGCACTCTAACTAGCGGGGGGGCCGGTGAGCAGTTCTTC. It specifies CASSTLTSGGAGEQFF.

The V and J genes are TRBV7-2 and TRBJ2-2, with 7 bases matching TRBD1. The V gene's germline CDR1 is SGHTA and CDR2 FQGNSA. V lost 3 bases to trimming and J lost 2 bases; unmatched junction nucleotides: 3. The CDR3 runs 15 residues. The CDR3 nucleotides are TGTGCCAGCAGCTTCAGACAGGGAAACACCGGGGAGCTGTTTTTT. Its protein product is CASSFRQGNTGELFF.

The genes are TRBV19 and TRBJ2-6; 8 bases fit TRBD2. J gave up 0 bases and V 7 bases, and 5 bases lay outside the gene matches. The CDR3 spans 16 residues. CDR1 is LNHDA and CDR2 is SQIVND in the germline V gene (reference sequence). CDR3 sequence: CASNLAGLSGANVLTF. The CDR3 DNA reads as TGTGCCAGTAACTTAGCGGGACTCTCTGGGGCCAACGTCCTGACTTTC.